These 21 T cell receptor beta chains were sequenced from one sample in a study of T cells in Graves' hyperthyroidism and ophthalmopathy. Amplification of TCR beta CDR3 regions was performed using RNA transcripts as template. Using the HTBI primer set, a first-round RT-PCR was run on the TCR CDR3. TCRdb recomputed calls from the multiplex PCR reads with MiXCR, one row per CDR3 protein. The table includes some 340,000 distinct CDR3 sequences, approximately 13% detected once. The sequenced sample was blood. The source of these receptors is a woman in her 40s with Graves' ophthalmopathy.

A few counts support this clonotype. The V call is TRBV25-1, the J call TRBJ2-1; no clear D. The CDR3 length is 14 residues. Germline assignment: CDR1 MGHDK and CDR2 SYGVNS. The ends were cut back, 5 bases at V and 8 bases at J, with 16 bases in the middle. The CDR3 loop reads CASSMTTMADEQFF. CDR3 sequence (DNA): TGTGCCAGCAGTATGACGACAATGGCCGATGAGCAGTTCTTC.

This clonotype was observed many times. This rearrangement joins TRBV20-1 to TRBJ2-1; D not resolved. V lost 0 bases, J lost 12 bases, and 15 bases lay in between. The CDR3 has 13 amino acids. CDR1 and CDR2 (germline): DFQATT, SNEGSKA (reference sequence). The DNA for the CDR3 is TGCAGTGCTAGAGATCATCAACTCCTGGGGCAGTTCTTC. This codes for CSARDHQLLGQFF.

This clonotype was observed at least ten times. The CDR3 spells CASETGSAGDGYTF. The CDR3 DNA is TGTGCCAGTGAAACAGGGTCGGCTGGGGATGGCTACACCTTC. This chain connects TRBV11-2 to TRBJ1-2; D is perhaps TRBD1 (6 bases). The length of the CDR3 is 14 residues. V lost 9 bases to trimming and J lost 6 bases, with 20 bases between them. Germline CDR1 is SGHAT and CDR2 is FQNNGV.

The gene calls are TRBV7-9 and TRBJ2-1; D not resolved. Germline V lookup: CDR1 SEHNR, CDR2 FQNEAQ (reference sequence). The V end lost 2 bases, the J end lost 5 bases, and 10 bases lay between the germline ends. This CDR3 region has 14 residues. CDR3 amino acids: CASSLFGENNEQFF. In nucleotides, the CDR3 is TGTGCCAGCAGCTTATTCGGCGAGAACAATGAGCAGTTCTTC.

This clonotype has at least ten counts. V gene TRBV7-8 combines with J gene TRBJ2-3, with D tentatively TRBD1 (6 bases). The length of the CDR3 is 15 residues. Trimming removed 0 bases at V and 5 bases at J, with 12 bases between. Per the germline V gene, CDR1 is SGHVS and CDR2 is FQNEAQ. The CDR3 loop is CASSLAGAFLDTQYF. DNA for the CDR3: TGTGCCAGCAGCTTAGCGGGGGCCTTTCTAGATACGCAGTATTTT.

The genes are TRBV2 and TRBJ1-2; a possible D gene is TRBD1 (5 bases). Looked up from germline, CDR1 is SNHLY and CDR2 is FYNNEI. V lost 9 bases to trimming and J lost 4 bases, with 15 bases between them. The CDR3 consists of 13 residues. The CDR3 DNA reads TGTGCCAGGGGCGACAGACTAAGCTATGGCTACACCTTC. Protein: CARGDRLSYGYTF.

This clonotype was seen many times. V and J are TRBV6-2 or TRBV6-3 and TRBJ2-5; D unresolved. CDR1 MNHEY and CDR2 SVGEGT come from the germline V gene. CDR3 length equals 15 residues. Trimming pared 2 bases from V and 4 bases from J, leaving 14 bases between. The CDR3 here is CASSYVLGSTETQYF. The CDR3 coding sequence is TGTGCCAGCAGTTACGTCCTAGGATCTACAGAGACCCAGTACTTC.

This rearrangement joins TRBV3-1 to TRBJ1-2; no clear D gene. The ends were cut back, 4 bases at V and 4 bases at J, with 10 bases in the middle. The germline V gene has CDR1 LGHDT and CDR2 YNNKEL (reference sequence). The CDR3 totals 13 residues. The CDR3 coding sequence is TGTGCCAGCAGCCTGAATCCAGCCTATGGCTACACCTTC. Translating it yields CASSLNPAYGYTF.

This clonotype occurred many times. CDR3: CASSLSRRGLGNEQFF. DNA of the CDR3: TGTGCCAGCAGTTTATCTCGCCGTGGGCTGGGTAATGAGCAGTTCTTC. The chain combines TRBV27 with TRBJ2-1; D is unclear. The V gene's germline CDR1 is MNHEY and CDR2 SMNVEV (reference sequence). V lost 0 bases to trimming and J lost 7 bases, with 16 bases between them. The CDR3 totals 16 residues.

This clonotype was counted at least ten times. V and J are TRBV6-2 or TRBV6-3 and TRBJ2-7; D may be TRBD1 (6 bases). The CDR3 has 14 residues. Trimming left V 8 bases short and J 1 base short, with 15 bases between. Looked up from germline, CDR1 is MNHEY and CDR2 is SVGEGT. CDR3 sequence (DNA): TGTGCCAGCTCTTTCGGGACATCATCCTACGAGCAGTACTTC. This encodes CASSFGTSSYEQYF.

This clonotype was recorded at least ten times. The rearrangement joins TRBV6-1 to TRBJ2-3; D gene uncertain. The CDR3 length is 13 residues. Germline CDR1 is MNHNS and CDR2 is SASEGT. Trimming took 4 bases from V and 2 from J, leaving 7 bases between them. In DNA, the CDR3 is TGTGCCAGCAGTGCGGCATTCACAGATACGCAGTATTTT. This sequence encodes CASSAAFTDTQYF.

The table lists this clonotype with a few counts. This rearrangement joins TRBV10-3 to TRBJ2-1, with a tentative D call TRBD2 (6 bases). The CDR3 covers 15 residues. Germline lookup yields CDR1 ENHRY and CDR2 SYGVKD. Trimming pared 3 bases from V and 2 bases from J, leaving 11 bases between. CDR3: CAISDAGLPYNEQFF. DNA for the CDR3: TGTGCCATCAGTGATGCGGGACTCCCCTACAATGAGCAGTTCTTC.

In this sample, this clonotype turned up a few times. The genes are TRBV30 and TRBJ2-1, with D unresolved. The CDR3 covers 15 residues. V gave up 5 bases and J gave up 13 bases, with 27 bases separating them. Germline-derived CDR1 and CDR2 are GTSNPN and SVGIG (reference sequence). The CDR3 DNA reads as TGTGCCTGGGATGCCGGCGAAATGGTGGTGTTAGGACAGTTCTTC. Amino acids: CAWDAGEMVVLGQFF.

This clonotype has just a few counts. The genes are TRBV13 and TRBJ1-4; D unresolved. Germline CDR1 and CDR2: PRHDT and FYEKMQ (reference sequence). The CDR3 sequence is 14 residues long. Trimming removed 6 bases from V and 3 bases from J, with 11 bases in between. CDR3 loop: CASSSEWSNEKLFF. CDR3 nucleotide sequence: TGTGCCAGCAGTTCCGAATGGTCTAATGAAAAACTGTTTTTT.

This clonotype was observed at least ten times. The CDR3 sequence: CASSPGRGDQPQHF. The CDR3 DNA sequence: TGTGCCAGTAGTCCGGGCAGGGGGGATCAGCCCCAGCATTTT. This sequence joins TRBV19 and TRBJ1-5; 7 bases agree with TRBD1. The CDR3 sequence is 14 residues long. V trimming: 5 bases; J trimming: 5 bases; junction bases outside the gene matches: 6. CDR1 is LNHDA and CDR2 is SQIVND in the germline V gene (reference sequence).

The V gene is TRBV19, the J gene TRBJ1-6; D not certain. The ends were cut back, 7 bases at V and 6 bases at J, with 13 bases in the middle. The CDR3 has 14 residues. Looked up from germline, CDR1 is LNHDA and CDR2 is SQIVND (reference sequence). In DNA, the CDR3 is TGTGCCAGTAAGCGGGAAGAAATTAATTCACCCCTCCACTTT. Protein sequence: CASKREEINSPLHF.

This clonotype was seen at least ten times. V gene TRBV13 combines with J gene TRBJ2-5; D gene ambiguous. Trimming removed 3 bases at V and 4 bases at J, with 9 bases between. CDR3 length: 13 residues. CDR1 is PRHDT and CDR2 is FYEKMQ in the germline V gene (reference sequence). The CDR3 bases are TGTGCCAGCAGCTTGAACTTCCGAGAGACCCAGTACTTC. Translation gives CASSLNFRETQYF.

This clonotype was found many times. The chain uses TRBV6-1 and TRBJ2-5, with D possibly matching TRBD1 (7 bases). This CDR3 is 15 amino acids long. Germline CDR1 and CDR2: MNHNS and SASEGT. V lost 4 bases, J lost 2 bases, and 14 bases lay in between. The DNA of the CDR3 is TGTGCCAGCAGTGGGAAGACAGGGAGGCAAGAGACCCAGTACTTC. Encoded protein: CASSGKTGRQETQYF.

This clonotype was seen many times. V is TRBV20-1 and J is TRBJ2-5; TRBD2 agrees at 11 bases. The CDR3 length is 16 residues. Germline CDR1 and CDR2: DFQATT and SNEGSKA (reference sequence). The junction had 9 bases not matched to a gene; V was cut back by 4 bases and J by 2 bases. The CDR3 coding sequence is TGCAGTGCTATGGGGGTAGCGGGAGGGAATCAAGAGACCCAGTACTTC. This sequence encodes CSAMGVAGGNQETQYF.

This clonotype showed up many times. The chain joins TRBV11-3 to TRBJ2-5; 8 nucleotides match TRBD1. Germline V gives CDR1 SGHNT, CDR2 YENEEA. Losses at the gene ends were 4 bases for V and 2 bases for J; bases not matched to a gene: 6. The CDR3 sequence is 15 residues long. The CDR3, as DNA: TGTGCCAGCAGCTACCCTCAGGGGGCTCAAGAGACCCAGTACTTC. Translated, it gives CASSYPQGAQETQYF. The complete variable domain, with remaining parts taken from reference TRBV11-3 and TRBJ2-5, reads EAGVVQSPRYKIIEKKQPVAFWCNPISGHNTLYWYLQNLGQGPELLIRYENEEAVDDSQLPKDRFSAERLKGVDSTLKIQPAELGDSAVYLCASSYPQGAQETQYFGPGTRLLVL.

Points on this clonotype: Possible read error: a much larger clone is one base away. The chain recombines TRBV29-1 with TRBJ1-2, with D unclear. Germline assignment: CDR1 SQVTM and CDR2 ANQGSEA. There are 16 residues in the CDR3. Between the trimmed V and J ends, which lost 3 bases and 4 bases, there was a span of 21 bases. The CDR3 bases are TGCAGCGTTGAGAGAATTATGAGACCGATGAGCTATGGCTACACCTTC. This codes for CSVERIMRPMSYGYTF.